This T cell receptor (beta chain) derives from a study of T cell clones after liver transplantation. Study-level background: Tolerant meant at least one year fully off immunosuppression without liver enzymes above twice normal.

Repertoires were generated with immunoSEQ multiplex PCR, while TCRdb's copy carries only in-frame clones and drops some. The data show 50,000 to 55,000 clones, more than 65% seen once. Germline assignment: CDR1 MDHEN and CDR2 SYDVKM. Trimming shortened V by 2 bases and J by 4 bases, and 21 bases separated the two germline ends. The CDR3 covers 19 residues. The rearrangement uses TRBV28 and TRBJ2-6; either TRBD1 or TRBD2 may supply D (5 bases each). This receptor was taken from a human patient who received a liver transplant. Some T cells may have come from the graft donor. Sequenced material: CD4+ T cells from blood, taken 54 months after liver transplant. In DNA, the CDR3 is TGTGCCAGCAGTTTAACAGGTGGCAGGGTGGGGACCGGGGCCAACGTCCTGACTTTC. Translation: CASSLTGGRVGTGANVLTF.